The 23 T cell receptor beta chains below all came from one sample that was sequenced in a study of T cells in localized non-small cell lung cancer. The repertoire was sequenced with immunoSEQ multiplex PCR; TCRdb's copy has only in-frame clones and lacks some. The sample has 70,000 to 90,000 clones; 65% to 85% are singletons. The sample was peripheral blood, taken before any cancer treatment. The receptors derive from an older female donor with stage I lung adenocarcinoma.

This clone was picked up a small number of times. V is TRBV4-3 and J is TRBJ1-1; 8 nucleotides agree with TRBD1. The CDR3 is 15 residues long. J lost 5 bases, V lost 1 base, and 6 bases had no gene match. CDR1 and CDR2 from the germline V gene are LGHNA and YSLEER. The CDR3 loop is CASSQAGQDPTEAFF. CDR3 in DNA: TGCGCCAGCAGCCAAGCGGGACAGGATCCTACTGAAGCTTTCTTT.

The chain combines TRBV25-1 with TRBJ2-1; TRBD2 matches at 7 bases. This CDR3 spans 16 amino acids. Trimming cost V 0 bases and J 3 bases; bases outside gene matches: 5. CDR1 and CDR2 from the germline V gene are MGHDK and SYGVNS. CDR3 residues: CASSEYVAGDYNEQFF. CDR3 bases: TGTGCCAGCAGTGAATATGTAGCGGGTGACTACAATGAGCAGTTCTTC.

V is TRBV28 and J is TRBJ1-2; D is perhaps TRBD1 (6 bases). The germline gives CDR1 MDHEN, CDR2 SYDVKM. The CDR3 has 13 amino acids. Deletions cut 6 bases from V and 3 bases from J, with 11 bases between. CDR3 nucleotide sequence: TGTGCCAGCAGCTTAACAGGGTACTATGGCTACACCTTC. It specifies CASSLTGYYGYTF.

This clone was seen only a few times. This chain uses TRBV9 with TRBJ2-1, with D perhaps being TRBD1 or TRBD2 (5 bases each). Germline-derived CDR1 and CDR2 are SGDLS and YYNGEE. Between the trimmed V and J ends, which lost 4 bases and 6 bases, there was a span of 14 bases. This CDR3 spans 14 amino acids. CDR3 in DNA: TGTGCCAGCAGCTCCAAACCGGGGACCAATGAGCAGTTCTTC. Protein: CASSSKPGTNEQFF.

The CDR3 DNA reads TGTGCCAGTAGTATAGGGGGCTCGGGGACAGATACGCAGTATTTT. Its translation is CASSIGGSGTDTQYF. The chain is built from TRBV19 and TRBJ2-3, with D tentatively TRBD1 or TRBD2 (5 bases each). Germline CDR1 reads LNHDA; CDR2 reads SQIVND (reference sequence). Trimming removed 1 base from V and 3 bases from J, with 11 bases in between. This CDR3 is built from 15 residues.

This clone was picked up one time. The gene calls are TRBV5-6 and TRBJ2-7, with 12 nucleotides matching TRBD2. The V and J ends lost 3 bases and 2 bases, in that order; junction bases with no gene match: 6. CDR1 is SGHDT, CDR2 YYEEEE, per germline. The CDR3 spans 16 residues. CDR3 coding DNA: TGTGCCAGCAGCTCCCCCCGACTAGCGGGAGCCTACGAGCAGTACTTC. It codes for CASSSPRLAGAYEQYF.

This clone is a singleton in its sample. This chain joins TRBV5-1 and TRBJ1-2, with 7 bases matching TRBD1. V lost 0 bases, J lost 2 bases, and 7 bases stayed unmatched. From germline, CDR1 is SGHRS and CDR2 YFSETQ. This CDR3 has 16 amino acids. This CDR3 reads CASSLEVTGPNYGYTF. CDR3 in DNA: TGCGCCAGCAGCTTGGAGGTGACAGGGCCCAACTATGGCTACACCTTC. Filled out from reference TRBV5-1 and TRBJ1-2, the complete variable domain reads KAGVTQTPRYLIKTRGQQVTLSCSPISGHRSVSWYQQTPGQGLQFLFEYFSETQRNKGNFPGRFSGRQFSNSRSEMNVSTLELGDSALYLCASSLEVTGPNYGYTFGSGTRLTVV.

The CDR3 reads CASSQFGHGTDTQYF. The CDR3 DNA reads as TGTGCCAGCAGCCAATTTGGGCACGGCACAGATACGCAGTATTTT. The chain uses TRBV14 and TRBJ2-3; D gene ambiguous. This CDR3 spans 15 amino acids. Trimming took 2 bases from V and 1 from J, leaving 10 bases between them. Per the germline V gene, CDR1 is SGHDN and CDR2 is FVKESK.

The V and J genes are TRBV18 and TRBJ1-5; the D is unclear. The CDR3 has 14 residues. The V gene's germline CDR1 is KGHSH and CDR2 LQKENI. Trimming stripped 2 bases from V and 1 base from J, with 6 bases between. CDR3 coding DNA: TGTGCCAGCTCACCAGGGAACAGCAATCAGCCCCAGCATTTT. It specifies CASSPGNSNQPQHF.

The chain joins TRBV6-5 to TRBJ2-7, with D tentatively TRBD1 (8 bases). The CDR3 has 16 amino acids. Germline V gene lookup returns CDR1 MNHEY and CDR2 SVGAGI. V was shortened by 8 bases and J by 7 bases, with 27 bases between the two germline ends. This CDR3 is CASRFKSTGEGWEQYF. CDR3 nucleotide sequence: TGTGCCAGCCGTTTCAAATCGACAGGGGAGGGGTGGGAGCAGTACTTC.

This clone showed up just once. The rearrangement joins TRBV7-8 to TRBJ2-5, with TRBD1 identical over 8 bases. The V and J ends lost 5 bases and 4 bases, in that order; junction bases with no gene match: 3. The germline CDR1 and CDR2 sequences are SGHVS and FQNEAQ. The CDR3 sequence is 13 residues long. In DNA form, the CDR3 reads TGTGCCAGCAGCCGGACAGGGAGAGAGACCCAGTACTTC. Its translation is CASSRTGRETQYF. Drawing the rest from reference TRBV7-8 and TRBJ2-5, the complete variable domain is GAGVSQSPRYKVAKRGQDVALRCDPISGHVSLFWYQQALGQGPEFLTYFQNEAQLDKSGLPSDRFFAERPEGSVSTLKIQRTQQEDSAVYLCASSRTGRETQYFGPGTRLLVL.

The chain is built from TRBV6-5 and TRBJ2-2; TRBD2 might be the D (6 bases). The germline CDR1 and CDR2 sequences are MNHEY and SVGAGI. The CDR3 has 15 amino acids. V was trimmed by 6 bases and J by 5 bases, leaving 16 bases between them. The CDR3 nucleotides are TGTGCCAGCAGATCGGGGGATCGGAGAACCGGGGAGCTGTTTTTT. Protein product: CASRSGDRRTGELFF.

The V and J genes are TRBV12-5 and TRBJ2-3, with TRBD1 identical over 7 bases. Germline values: CDR1 LGHNT, CDR2 FRNRAP. V gave up 5 bases and J gave up 6 bases; unmatched junction bases: 11. The CDR3 is 15 residues long. The DNA for the CDR3 is TGTGCTAGTGGTCCGGGACAGCTCTCGAGGGATACGCAGTATTTT. This translates into CASGPGQLSRDTQYF.

The chain links TRBV30 to TRBJ2-3; D not certain. This CDR3 has 15 residues. V gave up 2 bases and J gave up 2 bases, with 14 bases separating them. Germline V gene lookup returns CDR1 GTSNPN and CDR2 SVGIG (reference sequence). The CDR3 DNA reads TGTGCCTGGAGTATCCCCCGGGCCCTCACAGATACGCAGTATTTT. Translating it yields CAWSIPRALTDTQYF.

This clone was seen once. The CDR3 coding sequence is TGCAGCGTTGACGGCAGCTTAAGGGATACGCAGTATTTT. It translates to CSVDGSLRDTQYF. The rearrangement links TRBV29-1 to TRBJ2-3; D uncertain. Trimming took off 3 bases at V and 6 bases at J, with 13 bases between the two ends. This CDR3 region has 13 residues. Germline CDR1 is SQVTM and CDR2 is ANQGSEA.

The chain links TRBV7-2 to TRBJ1-2; 8 nucleotides match TRBD1. The germline CDR1 and CDR2 sequences are SGHTA and FQGNSA. The CDR3 has 13 residues. V lost 5 bases and J lost 8; bases outside the gene matches: 7. The CDR3, as DNA: TGTGCCAGCAGCCTGGACAGGGTGAAAGGCTACACCTTC. Translating it yields CASSLDRVKGYTF.

V is TRBV5-1 and J is TRBJ2-1; TRBD2 is a possible D gene (6 bases). The CDR3 totals 14 residues. V was shortened by 7 bases and J by 4 bases, with 15 bases between the two germline ends. Germline-derived CDR1 and CDR2 are SGHRS and YFSETQ. Here the CDR3 reads CASDSGTVYNEQFF. The CDR3 DNA reads TGCGCCAGCGACTCCGGGACTGTGTACAATGAGCAGTTCTTC.

This rearrangement joins TRBV28 to TRBJ2-7, with 12 nucleotides matching TRBD2. The germline gives CDR1 MDHEN, CDR2 SYDVKM. The CDR3 sequence is 14 residues long. Unmatched junction bases numbered 6, after V lost 5 bases and J lost 7 bases. CDR3 sequence (DNA): TGTGCCAGCAGTCCTAGCGGGAGGGCGTGGGAGCAGTACTTC. Amino acids: CASSPSGRAWEQYF.

The CDR3 loop reads CASSLTPGQRYEQYF. The CDR3 region has the DNA TGTGCCAGCAGTCTCACCCCGGGACAGCGCTACGAGCAGTACTTC. The chain carries TRBV6-1 and TRBJ2-7, with 7 bases lining up with TRBD1. The V segment lost 5 bases and the J segment 3 bases; nucleotides outside the gene matches: 10. The CDR3 sequence is 15 residues long. CDR1 and CDR2 from the germline V gene are MNHNS and SASEGT.

The chain uses TRBV18 and TRBJ2-5; no clear D. Germline CDR1 and CDR2: KGHSH and LQKENI. Deletions cut 2 bases from V and 7 bases from J, with 17 bases between. The CDR3 sequence is 15 residues long. The DNA of the CDR3 is TGTGCCAGCTCACCATTCCCGCCGCCTGGTGGGACCCAGTACTTC. It codes for CASSPFPPPGGTQYF. The whole variable domain, remainder taken from reference TRBV18 and TRBJ2-5, is NAGVMQNPRHLVRRRGQEARLRCSPMKGHSHVYWYRQLPEEGLKFMVYLQKENIIDESGMPKERFSAEFPKEGPSILRIQQVVRGDSAAYFCASSPFPPPGGTQYFGPGTRLLVL.

The chain has TRBV9 and TRBJ2-2; 8 nucleotides agree with TRBD2. This CDR3 contains 16 residues. The germline V gene encodes CDR1 SGDLS and CDR2 YYNGEE. The junction had 7 bases not matched to a gene; V was cut back by 0 bases and J by 6 bases. CDR3 sequence (DNA): TGTGCCAGCAGCGTAGCTAGGGGACTAGGCGCCGGGGAGCTGTTTTTT. Protein sequence: CASSVARGLGAGELFF.

The V gene is TRBV5-1, the J gene TRBJ2-3; 9 bases are a match to TRBD1. There are 15 residues in the CDR3. Per germline, CDR1 SGHRS and CDR2 YFSETQ. Trimming removed 5 bases from V and 1 base from J; junction bases left unmatched: 5. CDR3 sequence: CASRRDRVGTDTQYF. The CDR3 bases are TGCGCCAGCAGAAGGGACAGGGTGGGCACAGATACGCAGTATTTT.

This clone was counted a single time. V is TRBV9 and J is TRBJ1-1; D is ambiguous. The CDR3 sequence is 13 residues long. Trimming left V 3 bases short and J 7 bases short, with 13 bases between. Germline V CDR1 and CDR2: SGDLS, YYNGEE. The CDR3 bases are TGTGCCAGCAGCGCCCGAGGAGGGAGTGAAGCTTTCTTT. This encodes CASSARGGSEAFF.